This TCR beta chain was recovered during a study of T cell repertoires in cytomegalovirus infection. This clonotype has at least ten counts. From the reads, TCRdb called clonotypes with MiXCR, one entry per CDR3 protein. Of almost 500,000 distinct CDR3 sequences in the sample, roughly 12% were seen once. The receptor was isolated from a human donor in good health (CMV status not recorded). Some clones in this sample may be carry-over from other donors' samples. The source material was PBMCs.

Here the CDR3 reads CASSIDGQSNQYF. The CDR3 nucleotides are TGTGCCAGTAGTATAGATGGACAGTCCAATCAGTACTTC. The chain couples TRBV19 to TRBJ2-7, with D possibly being TRBD1 (6 bases). Germline V CDR1 and CDR2: LNHDA, SQIVND (reference sequence). V shed 0 bases and J shed 10 bases, with 13 bases lying between them. CDR3 length: 13 amino acids.